This paragraph covers one TCR beta chain sequence. This specimen belongs to a study of OX40 agonist ivuxolimab in advanced cancers. Using immunoSEQ multiplex PCR, the repertoire was profiled, and TCRdb retains in-frame clones only, with some absent. The sample comprises about 35,000 clones, approximately 80% of which are singletons, and around 25% rests with the top ten. Germline V gives CDR1 SGHTS, CDR2 YDEGEE. V was clipped by 4 bases and J by 2 bases, with 9 bases between them. This CDR3 is built from 13 residues. The rearrangement uses TRBV5-8 and TRBJ1-2; D gene uncertain. The sequence was collected from an adult with an advanced solid tumor such as melanoma, head and neck, liver or kidney cancer. The sample here was CD4+ or CD8+ T cells sorted from blood, taken in a trial of the OX40 agonist ivuxolimab. The CDR3 here is CASSPMGNYGYTF. The CDR3, as DNA: TGTGCCAGCAGCCCCATGGGGAACTATGGCTACACCTTC.